This T cell receptor (beta chain) was captured in a study of OX40 agonist ivuxolimab in advanced cancers. Sampled blood was obtained at baseline, cycle 4 day 1, and cycle 7 day 1. Deletions cut 5 bases from V and 5 bases from J, with 17 bases between. Germline loops: CDR1 SGHNT, CDR2 YYREEE (reference sequence). The CDR3 sequence is 14 residues long. This clone was observed a single time. The data were produced by immunoSEQ multiplex PCR, yet TCRdb's version contains in-frame clones alone and is incomplete. The data contain 80,000 to 100,000 clones, approximately 90% of them singletons. The receptor's source is an adult with an advanced solid tumor such as melanoma, head and neck, liver or kidney cancer. The chain carries TRBV5-4 and TRBJ2-7, with D possibly matching TRBD2 (5 bases). Sequenced material: CD4+ or CD8+ T cells sorted from blood, taken in a trial of the OX40 agonist ivuxolimab. The CDR3 region has the DNA TGTGCCAGCAGGCCTACTAGTTTTGACGACGAGCAGTACTTC. It codes for CASRPTSFDDEQYF. Full variable domain (remainder filled in from reference TRBV5-4 and TRBJ2-7): ETGVTQSPTHLIKTRGQQVTLRCSSQSGHNTVSWYQQALGQGPQFIFQYYREEENGRGNFPPRFSGLQFPNYSSELNVNALELDDSALYLCASRPTSFDDEQYFGPGTRLTVT.